What follows is one T cell receptor beta chain and its context. Its antigen is not identified. Some 90 million PBMCs served as the genomic DNA source for unsorted samples. The data are from a study of shared clonotypes between healthy human individuals. Study findings and constraints: With few donors, the genetic and exposure-history diversity represented was limited.

At deep level, the assay was performed. Among the unsorted PBMC samples, replicate PCRs used about 300 ng DNA, roughly 30,000 T cell genomes. The table came from immunoSEQ multiplex PCR; TCRdb's copy has only in-frame clones and leaves some out. The data show approximately 510,000 clones, 75% to 85% seen once. This TCR was sampled from a woman between 40 and 50 years old in good health. Some clones in this sample may be carry-over from other donors' samples. Sequencing input: PBMCs.

CDR3 in amino acids: CASSVEAGRNTIYF. In nucleotides, the CDR3 is TGTGCCAGCAGCGTAGAGGCAGGGAGGAACACCATATATTTT. This chain uses TRBV9 with TRBJ1-3; a weak D match, TRBD1 (5 bases). Germline CDR1 SGDLS, CDR2 YYNGEE. The CDR3 is 14 amino acids. The V and J ends lost 0 bases and 7 bases respectively, with 11 bases between them.